What follows is one TCR beta chain and its context. The sample belongs to a study of T cell responses to AZD1222 COVID-19 vaccine. Study summary: Second-dose schedules of about 4 or about 12 weeks were combined.

Here immunoSEQ multiplex PCR was the method, and the copy in TCRdb shows in-frame clones only, minus some. Among approximately 140,000 clones listed, roughly 94% were seen once. This CDR3 is 15 amino acids long. The clonotype comes from an adult in good health. Sequenced here: peripheral blood, sampled on day 0 of AZD1222 vaccination. This chain links TRBV21-1 with TRBJ1-1. TRBV21-1 is flagged as a pseudogene. The chain's CDR3 is CASSNKGGKATEAFF. In nucleotides, the CDR3 is TGTGCCAGCAGTAACAAAGGGGGGAAGGCGACTGAAGCTTTCTTT.